The source of this T cell receptor beta chain is a study of blood T cell repertoires in COVID-19. Turning to the study itself: Some COVID-19 samples were acute and others convalescent; all came from the United States, Italy and Spain. Sources were T cells, B-cell-depleted T cells, or PBMCs; the material itself was cDNA or gDNA.

In the authors' methods: Nucleated cell number was recorded as an estimate derived from reference gene primer amplification. This table comes from immunoSEQ multiplex PCR, and its TCRdb copy is limited to in-frame clones, with some not included. The DNA gave D and trimming, while V, J and clone size come from that table. The data contain a few hundred thousand clones, around 80% of them singletons. The length of the CDR3 is 14 residues. Between the trimmed V and J ends, which lost 9 bases and 3 bases, there was a span of 18 bases. This receptor was obtained from a woman aged 60-75 years who had recovered from COVID-19. Sequencing input: peripheral blood. V usage is TRBV23-1 and J usage is TRBJ2-7; D is perhaps TRBD2 (5 bases). TRBV23-1 is sorted into the ORF group, with uncertain function. CDR3 sequence reads: CARAASGNVYEQYF. As DNA, the CDR3 is TGCGCCAGAGCAGCCAGCGGAAATGTCTACGAGCAGTACTTC.